The clone carrying this T cell receptor beta chain was counted only a few times. Healthy individuals of Caucasian origin from Russia, aged about 6 to 95, served as donors. The record originates from a study of blood T cells in healthy people across ages. About the research overall: Roughly one uniquely barcoded beta molecule per two T cells was captured.

Combining a sample-barcoded 5' primer with a J-beta primer mix, a second PCR ran for roughly 6 to 12 cycles. All samples gave at least 2.5 million CDR3-containing paired-end reads. TCRdb itself ran the 5' RACE reads through MiXCR, one entry per CDR3 protein. The sample lists about 1.4 million distinct CDR3 sequences, around 59% occurring once. This clonotype was obtained from a man younger than 35 in good health. The sequencing sample was made of blood.

The CDR3 here is CASYDAGSMNTEAFF. DNA for the CDR3: TGTGCCAGTTACGACGCGGGCAGCATGAACACTGAAGCTTTCTTT. This chain joins TRBV12-3 or TRBV12-4 and TRBJ1-1; no reliable D call. Trimming removed 9 bases from V and 0 bases from J, with 17 bases in between. This CDR3 has 15 amino acids.